The clone carrying this T cell receptor (beta chain) has at least ten counts. TCRdb redid the calling of the 5' RACE reads with MiXCR, one entry per CDR3 protein. The profile shows 20,000 to 25,000 distinct CDR3 sequences, about 3.2% of them singletons. The sample originates from a study of T cells after yellow fever vaccination. The sequence came from a man aged 18-30 years who received the YFV17D yellow fever vaccine. Source: PBMCs, either bulk or a sorted T-cell subset (CD4+, CD8+, memory, or dextramer-sorted; not recorded which), taken roughly 45 days after the first yellow fever vaccination.

The DNA of the CDR3 is TGCGCCAGCAGCCGTGGGGTGGCGCGAAACTCTGGAAACACCATATATTTT. Protein product: CASSRGVARNSGNTIYF. The chain employs TRBV4-1 and TRBJ1-3; D call uncertain. CDR1 MGHRA and CDR2 YSYEKL come from the germline V gene. The CDR3 has 17 amino acids. V was shortened by 4 bases and J by 0 bases, with 16 bases between the two germline ends.